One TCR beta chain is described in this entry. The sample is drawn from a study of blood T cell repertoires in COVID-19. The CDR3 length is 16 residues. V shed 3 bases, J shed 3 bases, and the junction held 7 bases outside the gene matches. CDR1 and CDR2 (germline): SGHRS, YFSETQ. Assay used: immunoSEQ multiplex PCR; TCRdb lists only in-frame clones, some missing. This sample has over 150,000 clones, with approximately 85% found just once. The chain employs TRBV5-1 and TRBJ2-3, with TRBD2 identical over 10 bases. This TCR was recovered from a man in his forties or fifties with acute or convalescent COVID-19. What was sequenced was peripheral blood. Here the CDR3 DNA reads TGCGCCAGCAGCTCTCAGCGGGGGGGCGGAACAGATACGCAGTATTTT. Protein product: CASSSQRGGGTDTQYF.